This T cell receptor (beta chain) was captured by sequencing in a study of blood T cell repertoires in COVID-19. For the study at large: Acute and convalescent COVID-19 samples came from the United States, Italy and Spain. PBMCs, B-cell-depleted T cells, or T cells were the source of the cDNA or gDNA that made up the material.

As handled by the study authors: Cell counts per sample came from amplifying reference gene primers. Libraries were prepared by immunoSEQ multiplex PCR; TCRdb keeps only in-frame clonotypes and omits some of them. The DNA gave D and trimming, while V, J and clone size come from that table. The sample contains nearly 100,000 clones, about 88% of which appear only once. CDR1 SGHVS and CDR2 FNYEAQ come from the germline V gene. This CDR3 comprises 15 residues. V lost 5 bases, J lost 3 bases, and 7 bases stayed unmatched. This receptor was obtained from a woman aged 55-75 years with acute or convalescent COVID-19. The sequencing sample was made of peripheral blood. The chain links TRBV7-6 to TRBJ1-2, with TRBD1 matching 9 bases. The CDR3, as DNA: TGTGCCAGCAGCCCTCGACAGGGGGGTCACTATGGCTACACCTTC. It yields the protein CASSPRQGGHYGYTF.